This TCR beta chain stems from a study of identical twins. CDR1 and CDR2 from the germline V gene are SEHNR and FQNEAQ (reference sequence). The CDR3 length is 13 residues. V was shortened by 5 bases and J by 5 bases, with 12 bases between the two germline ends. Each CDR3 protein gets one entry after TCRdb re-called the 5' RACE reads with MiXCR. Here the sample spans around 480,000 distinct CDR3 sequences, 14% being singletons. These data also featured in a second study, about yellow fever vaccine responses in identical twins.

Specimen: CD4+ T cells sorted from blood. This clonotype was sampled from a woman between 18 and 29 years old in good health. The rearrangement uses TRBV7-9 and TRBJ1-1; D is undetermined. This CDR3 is CASSSTQATEAFF. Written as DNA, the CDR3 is TGTGCCAGCAGCAGCACTCAGGCAACTGAAGCTTTCTTT.